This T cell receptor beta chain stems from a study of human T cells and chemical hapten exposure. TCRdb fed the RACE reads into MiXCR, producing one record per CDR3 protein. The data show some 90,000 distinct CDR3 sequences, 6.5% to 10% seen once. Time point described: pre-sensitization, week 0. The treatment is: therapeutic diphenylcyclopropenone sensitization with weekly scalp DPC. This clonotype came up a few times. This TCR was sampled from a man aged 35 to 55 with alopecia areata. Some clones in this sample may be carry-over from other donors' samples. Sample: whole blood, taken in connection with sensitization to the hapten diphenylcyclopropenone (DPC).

The CDR3 spells CASSVELNTEAFF. The CDR3 region has the DNA TGTGCCAGCAGCGTAGAGCTGAACACTGAAGCTTTCTTT. The rearrangement links TRBV9 to TRBJ1-1; D is unresolved. V lost 0 bases and J lost 0, with 3 bases in between. The CDR3 is 13 residues long. Germline-derived CDR1 and CDR2 are SGDLS and YYNGEE.